These T cell receptor beta chains were read from a single sample in a study of T cells in Graves' hyperthyroidism and ophthalmopathy. From the multiplex PCR reads, TCRdb called clonotypes with MiXCR, one entry per CDR3 protein. The sample shows under 350,000 distinct CDR3 sequences, less than 15% of them seen only once. The sequenced sample consisted of blood. The source of these receptors is a woman aged 25 to 39 with Graves' hyperthyroidism that later progressed to Graves' ophthalmopathy. Both conserved end residues are part of each CDR3. The order of the fields is V gene, clone size, CDR3 protein. The size of a clone is reported for some rows only, either as once, few or many, or as a class for expanded clones.

TRBV28	many	CASSFNINQPQHF
TRBV6-1	many	CASSTSVSYEQYF
TRBV4-1	many	CASSQRYSNQPQHF
TRBV6-2/TRBV6-3	many	CASTQNLPGLAGYEQFF
TRBV11-2	many	CASSNPGLDYEQYF
TRBV11-2	NA	CASSFYICSESQGATDTQYF
TRBV7-8	many	CASSLGTGGTAFF
TRBV11-3	NA	CASSLVGGIGGRVQFF
TRBV7-2	many	CASSSWGQGNNEQFF
TRBV19	many	CASKEGPATNEKLFF
TRBV5-1	many	CASSLRPDGGTEAFF
TRBV4-3	few	CASSQGLRDISYEQYF
TRBV5-1	few	CASSLGLVRGTGELFF
TRBV29-1	many	CSVEKDSSGRVVNIQYF
TRBV20-1	many	CSAHPGASGLRGFF
TRBV29-1	many	CSVMSVSYNEQFF
TRBV7-9	few	CASSSRGFTGELFF
TRBV7-9	few	CASSSRRGRETQYF
TRBV6-1	few	CASRVASYNEQFF
TRBV6-2/TRBV6-3	many	CASSYSPTRQVMNTEAFF
TRBV19	NA	CASSQFGRRGYEQYF
TRBV24-1	many	CATSGEGDNLSQPQHF
TRBV20-1	few	CSARDILAESTDTQYF
TRBV7-2	NA	CASSLGNFPGNTIYF
TRBV14	NA	CASSPAEGPYSSGANVLTF
TRBV7-2	many	CASSPGGTGGNEQYF
TRBV6-1	many	CASSEIQGSPPEAFF
TRBV9	many	CASSAEGQGVGELFF
TRBV19	few	CASSNSGTGVPGELFF
TRBV5-1	many	CASSLGGLAKNIQYF
TRBV7-9	many	CASSFFLGEQFF
TRBV19	NA	CASSVGRGNTEAFF
TRBV6-2/TRBV6-3	many	CASSYSSGRPFKNTQYF
TRBV20-1	many	CSASVLAGGSDTQYF
TRBV19	few	CATTPEGLATNEQFF
TRBV24-1	many	CATSDWTSGSTETQYF
TRBV29-1	many	CSARQDAYEQYF
TRBV6-1	many	CASRRSAGSSYNEQFF
TRBV28	many	CATTATGSLGNEQYF
TRBV28	many	CASSLNAGVYGYTF
TRBV2	many	CASSGWDTGYSNQPQHF
TRBV5-1	few	CASCRDNSYEQYF
TRBV18	many	CASSPPGTGDNYGYTF
TRBV28	many	CASSPGGGGYTF
TRBV5-5	NA	CASSLDLDRVVDEQYF
TRBV7-9	many	CASSPIYREGQETQYF
TRBV19	many	CASRSGLAGFQETQYF
TRBV20-1	many	CSARGLETATFQETQYF
TRBV7-9	many	CASSSIQLGPDTQYF
TRBV12-3/TRBV12-4	many	CASSPTGTGAHNEQFF
TRBV3-1	NA	CASSQLSTGMNTEAFF
TRBV6-1	many	CASTKKGMSTEAFF
TRBV20-1	many	CSVPDRHGTEAFF
TRBV11-2	many	CASSSLLREGPRQYF
TRBV30	many	CAWSVLAGGREQFF